The clone carrying this T cell receptor (beta chain) was seen a handful of times. The antigen is not known. This entry is derived from a study of beta chain features in type 1 diabetes. Study-level points and caveats: Type 1 diabetes patients had fewer VDJ junction insertions and more deletions. TCRB CDR3 length was moderately but significantly reduced in all four CD4+ subsets of Type 1 diabetes patients. In cDNA sequencing, cells with high TCR expression could be over-represented. The study left unresolved whether HLA type influences TCRB rearrangement.

The isolated RNA, all of it, was reverse transcribed, so expressed TCRB transcripts were what got sequenced. Some clones are missing from TCRdb's copy, which holds only in-frame ones; the method was immunoSEQ multiplex PCR. The sample carries 93,000 or so clones, under 30% recorded once. CD4+ naive, central memory, regulatory and stem cell-like memory cells were sorted via CD45RO/CCR7/CD25/CD127/CD95/CD27. This CDR3 has 14 amino acids. V dropped 3 bases and J dropped 3 bases, with 11 bases sitting between them. Looked up from germline, CDR1 is GTSNPN and CDR2 is SVGIG (reference sequence). The rearrangement joins TRBV30 to TRBJ1-4; D is undetermined. The clonotype originates from a woman aged 18-29 years with type 1 diabetes. Sequenced sample: central memory CD4+ T cells from blood. This CDR3 reads CAWRRARSNEKLFF. The CDR3 DNA reads as TGTGCCTGGAGGAGGGCGCGGTCTAATGAAAAACTGTTTTTT.